This T cell receptor (beta chain) was documented in a study of cytomegalovirus exposure and HLA in healthy donors (dated by TCRdb to 2016 to 2017). In the study overall: In an earlier analysis of 450 to 750 of the donors, 276 Gb of sequence data and 90 million to 120 million unique TCR beta sequences from 150 million to 200 million T cells were reported. Donor age, sex, ethnicity and CMV serostatus were collected together with the repertoire data. Across approximately 400 genotyped donors of the cohort, an average of about 240,000 unique TCR beta nucleotide sequences per donor were sequenced, and 15% to 20% of those sequences were non-productive. Among the approximately 400 genotyped donors, around 79% belonged to the genetic ancestry cluster associated with self-reported Caucasian donors. The later analysis used no new phenotypic data to find candidate immune exposures, relying instead on TCR beta sequences and their occurrence across donors. HLA typing included class I and class II loci at four-digit resolution. The study aimed to test whether cataloging public T cell receptors could reveal signatures of past pathogen exposure. Five DR-DQ haplotypes were treated as single units for association and clustering because of strong linkage in the cohort. Every repertoire in the discovery cohort had been generated on one and the same sequencing platform. An earlier analysis of a few hundred of the donors applied high-throughput TCR beta sequencing to assess whether each TCR beta V gene segment acted as functional or pseudogenic. The number of typed donors differed by locus: about 620-640 for A, B, C, DRB1 and DQB1; 500 to 550 for DQA1; approximately 600 for DPA1; and 400 to 480 for DPB1. A later analysis re-examined previously published TCR beta repertoires from more than 650 donors and added high-resolution HLA genotyping to investigate patterns of TCR occurrence. An early release covering roughly 640 HLA-typed donors comprised roughly 300 gigabases of sequencing data and tens of millions of unique TCR sequences. Besides the first cohort of more than 650 subjects, a separate validation cohort made up of 120 different subjects was used. A later genetic analysis took genome-wide SNP genotypes for about three fifths of the 666 donors and used that subset as a discovery cohort. The study combined high-throughput TCR immunosequencing, statistical association of individual TCRs with disease status, and machine learning to predict cytomegalovirus infection status. The study profiled the T cell repertoires of 666 subjects by immunosequencing and related them to cytomegalovirus serostatus. Study-wide conclusions, independent of this receptor: Broadly in line with IMGT annotations, most TCR beta V segments showed up in productive rearrangements about 87% or about 30% of the time in an earlier analysis of roughly 590 of the donors. Because some donors lacked HLA typing at each locus, the association tests relied only on the typed subset. A later analysis found that TCR association rates varied across HLA loci, with DRB1 alleles showing the most associated TCRs and HLA-C alleles the fewest. A further reported finding was that TCR beta sequences accurately predicted the HLA-A and HLA-B alleles for most subjects in the first cohort. An association between a missense DCLRE1C variant and V-gene and J-gene trimming of TCR beta chains was found in a later genetic analysis and replicated in an independent cohort. In vitro tests confirmed that a few of the cytomegalovirus-associated TCR beta chains recognize cytomegalovirus antigens. The study gave a list of some 150 TCR beta chains associated with cytomegalovirus. A cluster of highly shared sequence variants was judged likely to represent a technical artifact of the sequencing pipeline. According to a later analysis, most CMV-associated TCR beta chains appeared to be HLA-restricted, and the HLA associations seemed to be driven largely by CMV exposure. The cohort was sequenced for TCR beta chains only, and without alpha or paired-chain data the features that could be detected were limited. In a later genetic analysis, fewer N-insertions in productive TCRs were reported among donors in an Asian-associated ancestry cluster than the approximately 710-donor mean. Linkage disequilibrium might explain the correlated functional status among segregating V segments, but an unknown experimental factor could not be ruled out. Because the 87-base-pair reads could not distinguish some IMGT-functional V segments, including TRBV6-2 and TRBV6-3, those segments were excluded. A later analysis associated around 16,000 TCR beta sequences with specific HLA alleles at a false discovery rate of 0.05. A later analysis reported that several top co-occurrence clusters appeared linked to parvovirus B19, influenza, CMV and Epstein-Barr virus. Sequencing depth was assumed to be roughly uniform across donors in the presence/absence analyses, though that assumption may not hold. Because counts were too low, approximately 15 rarely observed V segments, including chromosome 9 orphons, were excluded from the earlier analysis of several hundred of the donors. The authors suggested that the approach could potentially be generalized to other disease states and immunological phenotypes. The classifier was reported to diagnose cytomegalovirus status with high specificity and sensitivity in both the original and validation cohorts. For the cohort, immune exposure information was limited to CMV serostatus. When HLA alleles, especially DR and DQ, strongly co-occurred, attributing TCR associations to individual alleles was difficult. In a later analysis, HLA-associated TCR beta chains were found to be more clonally expanded and to have lower generation probabilities than equally common non-associated chains. While some public TCRs were present in many individuals, most TCR sequences turned up only very rarely across donors.

Library preparation was by the immunoSEQ multiplex PCR assay. For the multiplex PCR, a mixture combining 60 forward primers for TCR Vbeta segments and 13 reverse primers for TCR Jbeta segments was used. Amplification of the CDR3 region of rearranged TCR beta genes was performed with a multiplex PCR assay on genomic DNA. On the Illumina HiSeq System, the amplified TCR beta libraries were sequenced as 87-base-pair reads. Processing in the source paper ran as follows. Across the 600 to 700 repertoires, a later analysis counted 78 million or so unique TCR beta chains, around 11 million of which were shared by at least two donors. Raw reads were error-corrected and collapsed into unique sequences by a nearest-neighbor algorithm in which closely related sequences were merged to remove PCR and sequencing errors. CDR3 sequences were aligned to IMGT reference sequences to assign V, D and J gene segments. Each retained sequence needed at least a six-nucleotide match to both a V gene segment and a J gene segment. Rearrangements were called productive when the CDR3 lacked stop codons and stayed in frame with V and J; all others were non-productive. CDR3 was defined according to IMGT convention as the region running from the second conserved V-encoded cysteine to the conserved J-encoded phenylalanine. Sequences without an unambiguous match to a single V gene segment were excluded from the earlier analysis of about 640 of the donors. In an earlier analysis of approximately 610 of the donors, V segments were called functional above 56.7% productive rearrangements and were called segregating when the between-donor standard deviation exceeded 5%. A statistical classification framework was built for diagnosing cytomegalovirus status from the catalog of TCR beta chain sequences. A later analysis assigned V and J genes by comparing TCR nucleotide sequences with IMGT/GENE-DB human TR gene sequences. In a later analysis, CDR3 sequences and most-parsimonious VDJ recombination scenarios were assigned using the TCRdist pipeline. A later analysis defined each TCR beta chain by its CDR3 amino acid sequence plus V-gene family, and excluded reads lacking a unique V-gene family. To address suspected cross-contamination and a sequencing artifact, a later analysis removed roughly 580 highly shared, low-generation-probability nucleotide sequences. In a later analysis, a clonal expansion index for each public chain was calculated from normalized within-repertoire ranks of inferred template counts. Generation probabilities in a later analysis came from a VDJ recombination model fitted to out-of-frame rearrangements, and those results were checked against IGoR. Hypergeometric tests were used in a later analysis to score TCR-TCR, TCR-HLA and TCR-CMV co-occurrence, with a repertoire-size bias correction applied to the TCR pairs. A later analysis estimated false discovery rates by permuting HLA or CMV assignments 20 times. A later analysis grouped co-occurring TCRs with DBSCAN, adding TCRdist sequence similarity when clustering within HLA-allele-positive subsets. Repertoires with fewer than 30,000 or more than 120,000 public chains were left out of co-occurrence clustering, as were four to six repertoires with anomalous nucleotide sharing. Entries here come from immuneACCESS through TCRdb and include only in-frame sequences with V and J called. Some clones fail to appear in such tables; in the studies checked, an unresolved V gene covers under half of the shortfall, and the cause of the remainder is unknown. V, J and clone size reflect that table, while D and trimming were determined from the DNA. This sample gives more than 150,000 clones in total; roughly 80% of them show up just once. The ten top clones hold under 1.5% of the sample.

The cohort comprised around 690 healthy bone marrow donors. All cohort members were sampled while nominally healthy, although unrecorded immune exposures were likely present. The donor was CMV seropositive and belonged to the group of 250 to 350 seropositive cohort members. A peripheral blood sample was provided by each donor, and peripheral blood mononuclear cells were used for TCR beta sequencing. Genomic DNA was extracted from the blood cell samples with the Qiagen DNeasy Blood Extraction Kit. The CDR3 runs 15 amino acids, cysteine and phenylalanine included. CDR3 DNA only is kept here, 45 bases in frame from base 1. V is cut by 0 bases and J by 7 bases, and the space between the germline ends is 14 bases. Looking up the germline V gene yields CDR1 SGDLS and CDR2 YYNGEE. Regarding this clone: There is no known antigen for this receptor. Base qualities are not at hand, and no much larger clone is one base apart.

The chain is made from TRBV9 and TRBJ1-5; a tentative D call is TRBD1 (5 bases match). The specimen was PBMCs. This TCR was sampled from a middle-aged man in good health and CMV-seropositive. The sequenced DNA is TGTGCCAGCAGCGTAGGTCCAGGGTGGGAACAGCCCCAGCATTTT. Translated, it reads CASSVGPGWEQPQHF.